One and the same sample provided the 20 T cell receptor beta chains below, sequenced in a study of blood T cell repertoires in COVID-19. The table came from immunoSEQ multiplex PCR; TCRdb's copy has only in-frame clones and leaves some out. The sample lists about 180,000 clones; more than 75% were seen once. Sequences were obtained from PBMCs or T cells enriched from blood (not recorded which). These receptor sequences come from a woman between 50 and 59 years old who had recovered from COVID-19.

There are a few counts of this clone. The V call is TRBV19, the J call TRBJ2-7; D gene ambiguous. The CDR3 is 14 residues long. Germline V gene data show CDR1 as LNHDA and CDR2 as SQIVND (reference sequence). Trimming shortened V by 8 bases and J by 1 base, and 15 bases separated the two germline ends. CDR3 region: CASGSGESSYEQYF. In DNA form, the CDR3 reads TGTGCCAGTGGCTCAGGCGAGTCGTCCTACGAGCAGTACTTC.

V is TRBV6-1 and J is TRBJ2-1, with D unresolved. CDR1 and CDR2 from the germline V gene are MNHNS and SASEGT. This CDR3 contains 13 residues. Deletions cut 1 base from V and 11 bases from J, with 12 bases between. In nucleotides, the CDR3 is TGTGCCAGCAGTGAAGACCCTACGCCTCAGCAGTTCTTC. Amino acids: CASSEDPTPQQFF.

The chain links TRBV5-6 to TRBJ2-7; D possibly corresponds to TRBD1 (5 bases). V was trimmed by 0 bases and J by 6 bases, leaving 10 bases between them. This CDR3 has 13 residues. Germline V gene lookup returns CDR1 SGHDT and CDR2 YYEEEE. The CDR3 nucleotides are TGTGCCAGCAGCTTGGGTAGGGGTGTCGAGCAGTACTTC. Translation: CASSLGRGVEQYF.

The CDR3 region is CASRALAGTYNEQFF. CDR3 DNA sequence: TGCGCCAGCAGGGCACTAGCGGGGACATACAATGAGCAGTTCTTC. V is TRBV5-1 and J is TRBJ2-1, with 10 bases identical to TRBD2. J gave up 4 bases and V 5 bases, and 6 bases lay outside the gene matches. This CDR3 contains 15 residues. Germline loops: CDR1 SGHRS, CDR2 YFSETQ.

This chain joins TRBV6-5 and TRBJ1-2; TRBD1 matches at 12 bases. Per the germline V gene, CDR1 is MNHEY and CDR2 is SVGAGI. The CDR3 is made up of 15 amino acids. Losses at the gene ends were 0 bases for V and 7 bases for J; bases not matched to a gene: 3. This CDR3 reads CASSYSGTGGFGYTF. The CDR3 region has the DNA TGTGCCAGCAGTTACTCGGGGACAGGGGGCTTTGGCTACACCTTC.

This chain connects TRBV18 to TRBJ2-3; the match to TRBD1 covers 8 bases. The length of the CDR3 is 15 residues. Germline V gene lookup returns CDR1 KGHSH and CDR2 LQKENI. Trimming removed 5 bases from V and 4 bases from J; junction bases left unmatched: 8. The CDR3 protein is CASSIGDRIADTQYF. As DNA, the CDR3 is TGTGCCAGCTCAATTGGGGACAGGATCGCAGATACGCAGTATTTT. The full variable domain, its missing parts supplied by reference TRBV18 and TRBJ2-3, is NAGVMQNPRHLVRRRGQEARLRCSPMKGHSHVYWYRQLPEEGLKFMVYLQKENIIDESGMPKERFSAEFPKEGPSILRIQQVVRGDSAAYFCASSIGDRIADTQYFGPGTRLTVL.

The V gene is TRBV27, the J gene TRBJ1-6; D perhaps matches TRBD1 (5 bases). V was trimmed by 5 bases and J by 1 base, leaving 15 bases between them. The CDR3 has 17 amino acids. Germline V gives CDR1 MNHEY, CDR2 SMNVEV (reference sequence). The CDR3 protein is CASSPGGGRSYNSPLHF. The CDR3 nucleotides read TGTGCCAGCAGTCCGGGGGGAGGCAGGTCCTATAATTCACCCCTCCACTTT.

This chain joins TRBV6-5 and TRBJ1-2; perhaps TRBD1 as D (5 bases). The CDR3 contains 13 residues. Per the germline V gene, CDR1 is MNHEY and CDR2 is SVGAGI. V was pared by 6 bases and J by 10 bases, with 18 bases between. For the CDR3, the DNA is TGTGCCAGCAGACAAACAGGCATTATAGTCTACACCTTC. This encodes CASRQTGIIVYTF.

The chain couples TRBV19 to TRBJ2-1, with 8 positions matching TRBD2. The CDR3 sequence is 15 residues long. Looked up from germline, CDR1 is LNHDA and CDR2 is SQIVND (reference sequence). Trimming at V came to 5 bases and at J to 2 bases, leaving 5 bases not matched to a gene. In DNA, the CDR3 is TGTGCCAGTAGTCCACGGGAGGGCACCTACAATGAGCAGTTCTTC. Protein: CASSPREGTYNEQFF.

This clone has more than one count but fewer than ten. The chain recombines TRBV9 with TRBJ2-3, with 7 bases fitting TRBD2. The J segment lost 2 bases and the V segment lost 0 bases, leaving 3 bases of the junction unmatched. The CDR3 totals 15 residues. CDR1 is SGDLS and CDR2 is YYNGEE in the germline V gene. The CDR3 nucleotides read TGTGCCAGCAGCGTAGCGGGAGGACACACAGATACGCAGTATTTT. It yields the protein CASSVAGGHTDTQYF.

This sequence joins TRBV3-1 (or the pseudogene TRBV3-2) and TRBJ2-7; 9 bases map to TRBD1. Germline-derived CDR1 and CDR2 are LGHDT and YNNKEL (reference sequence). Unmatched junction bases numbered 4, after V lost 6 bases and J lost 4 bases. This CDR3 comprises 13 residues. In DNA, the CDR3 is TGTGCCAGCAGTCAGACAGGGGGTTACGAGCAGTACTTC. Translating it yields CASSQTGGYEQYF.

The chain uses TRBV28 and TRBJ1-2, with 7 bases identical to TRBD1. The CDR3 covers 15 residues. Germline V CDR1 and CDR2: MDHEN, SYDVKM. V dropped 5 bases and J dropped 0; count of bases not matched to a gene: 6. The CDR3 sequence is CASSAMTGPNYGYTF. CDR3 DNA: TGTGCCAGCAGTGCAATGACAGGGCCTAACTATGGCTACACCTTC.

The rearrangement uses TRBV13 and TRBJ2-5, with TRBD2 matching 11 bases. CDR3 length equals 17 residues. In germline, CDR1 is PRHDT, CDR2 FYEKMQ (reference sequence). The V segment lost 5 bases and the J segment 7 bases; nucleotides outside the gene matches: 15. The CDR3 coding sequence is TGTGCCAGCAGCCCGCCTGTGACTAGCGGGACTGCTGGGACCCAGTACTTC. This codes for CASSPPVTSGTAGTQYF.

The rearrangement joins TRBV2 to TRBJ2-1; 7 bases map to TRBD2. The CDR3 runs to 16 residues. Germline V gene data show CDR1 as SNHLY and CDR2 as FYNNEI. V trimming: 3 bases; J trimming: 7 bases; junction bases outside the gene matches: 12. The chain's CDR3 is CASSEVSGLVGNEQFF. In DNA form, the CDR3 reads TGTGCCAGCAGTGAGGTTAGCGGGCTTGTGGGAAATGAGCAGTTCTTC.

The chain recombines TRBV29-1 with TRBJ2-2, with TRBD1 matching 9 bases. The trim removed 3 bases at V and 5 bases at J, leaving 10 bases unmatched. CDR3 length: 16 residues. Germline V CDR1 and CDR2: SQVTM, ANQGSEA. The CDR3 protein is CSVDRTGTGRTGELFF. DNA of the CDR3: TGCAGCGTTGACCGGACCGGGACAGGGAGGACCGGGGAGCTGTTTTTT.

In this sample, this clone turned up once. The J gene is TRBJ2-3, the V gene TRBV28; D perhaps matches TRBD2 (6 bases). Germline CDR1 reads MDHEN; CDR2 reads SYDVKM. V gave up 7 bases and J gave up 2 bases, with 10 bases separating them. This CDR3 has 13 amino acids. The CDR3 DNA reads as TGTGCCAGCAAAAGCGGGTCCACAGATACGCAGTATTTT. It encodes CASKSGSTDTQYF.

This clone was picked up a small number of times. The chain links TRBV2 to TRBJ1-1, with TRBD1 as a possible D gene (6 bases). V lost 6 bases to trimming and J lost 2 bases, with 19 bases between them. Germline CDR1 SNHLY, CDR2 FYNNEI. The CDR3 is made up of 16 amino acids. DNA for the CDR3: TGTGCCAGCAGCTACGGATTGACAGGCGCAAACACTGAAGCTTTCTTT. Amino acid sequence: CASSYGLTGANTEAFF.

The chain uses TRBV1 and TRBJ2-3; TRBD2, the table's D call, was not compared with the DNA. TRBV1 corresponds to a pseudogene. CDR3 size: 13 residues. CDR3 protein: CTSSRTGTDTQYF. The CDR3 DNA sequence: TGCACCAGCAGCCGCACGGGCACAGATACGCAGTATTTT.

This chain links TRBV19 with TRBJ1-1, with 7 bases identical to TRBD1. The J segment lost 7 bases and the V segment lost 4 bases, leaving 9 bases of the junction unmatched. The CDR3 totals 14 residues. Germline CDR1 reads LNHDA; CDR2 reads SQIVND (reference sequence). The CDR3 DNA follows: TGTGCCAGTAGTAAAAACTACAGGGGAATTGAAGCTTTCTTT. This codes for CASSKNYRGIEAFF.

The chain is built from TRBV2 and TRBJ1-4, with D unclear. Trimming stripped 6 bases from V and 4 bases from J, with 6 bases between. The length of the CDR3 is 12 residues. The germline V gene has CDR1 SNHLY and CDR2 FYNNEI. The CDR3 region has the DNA TGTGCCAGCAGGAGGAGTAATGAAAAACTGTTTTTT. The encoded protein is CASRRSNEKLFF. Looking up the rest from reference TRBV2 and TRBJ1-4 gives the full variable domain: EPEVTQTPSHQVTQMGQEVILRCVPISNHLYFYWYRQILGQKVEFLVSFYNNEISEKSEIFDDQFSVERPDGSNFTLKIRSTKLEDSAMYFCASRRSNEKLFFGSGTQLSVL.